This T cell receptor (beta chain) was obtained from a study of OX40 agonist ivuxolimab in advanced cancers. TCRdb's table, derived via immunoSEQ multiplex PCR, lists solely in-frame clones and lacks some. The data contain approximately 12,000 clones, around 74% of them singletons. The CDR3 spans 12 residues. Germline CDR1 and CDR2: SNHLY and FYNNEI. V shed 9 bases and J shed 2 bases, with 10 bases lying between them. The chain uses TRBV2 and TRBJ1-1, with D perhaps matching TRBD1 (5 bases). The clonotype was recovered from an adult with an advanced solid tumor such as melanoma, head and neck, liver or kidney cancer. Material: CD4+ or CD8+ T cells sorted from blood, obtained in a trial of the OX40 agonist ivuxolimab. DNA of the CDR3: TGTGCCAGATCAGACAGTAACACTGAAGCTTTCTTT. This encodes CARSDSNTEAFF.